What follows are 9 T cell receptor beta chains derived from one specimen sequenced in a study of preoperative IRX-2 immunotherapy in early breast cancer. Described treatment: preoperative locoregional IRX-2 cytokine immunotherapy. The data were produced by immunoSEQ multiplex PCR, yet TCRdb's version contains in-frame clones alone and is incomplete. This table holds 3,700 or so clones, 60% to 80% found once. Sample: tumor tissue, taken after IRX-2 immunotherapy. These receptors all come from a human donor with breast cancer.

The V and J genes are TRBV28 and TRBJ1-1; 7 bases fit TRBD1. The V gene's germline CDR1 is MDHEN and CDR2 SYDVKM. Trimming cost V 6 bases and J 1 base; bases outside gene matches: 5. CDR3 length: 14 amino acids. CDR3: CASSAGQRNTEAFF. CDR3 DNA: TGTGCCAGCAGCGCGGGACAGAGGAACACTGAAGCTTTCTTT.

This clone was seen only once. This chain uses TRBV28 with TRBJ2-7; D is possibly TRBD1 (8 bases). Trimming left V 8 bases short and J 2 bases short, with 19 bases between. This CDR3 contains 15 residues. CDR1 and CDR2 from the germline V gene are MDHEN and SYDVKM. CDR3 nucleotides: TGTGCCAGCCAGGGGGCGGGAGAGGGGACCTACGAGCAGTACTTC. Its protein is CASQGAGEGTYEQYF.

The J gene is TRBJ2-4, the V gene TRBV6-8; D might be TRBD1 (6 bases). There are 16 residues in the CDR3. The ends were cut back, 2 bases at V and 1 base at J, with 12 bases in the middle. Germline assignment: CDR1 MNHGY and CDR2 SAAAGT. This CDR3 is CASSYPGALAKNIQYF. Written as DNA, the CDR3 is TGTGCCAGCAGTTACCCAGGGGCGTTGGCCAAAAACATTCAGTACTTC.

The rearrangement joins TRBV10-2 to TRBJ2-7, with D hard to call. Germline CDR1 WSHSY, CDR2 SAAADI. V was clipped by 5 bases and J by 0 bases, with 14 bases between them. The CDR3 has 15 amino acids. The CDR3 nucleotides are TGCGCCAGCAGTATCTTAAACTCCGGCTCCTACGAGCAGTACTTC. Protein: CASSILNSGSYEQYF.

This clone was picked up a small number of times. This chain connects TRBV6-8 to TRBJ2-5, with 11 nucleotides matching TRBD1. J lost 5 bases, V lost 10 bases, and 12 bases had no gene match. The CDR3 consists of 15 residues. CDR1 and CDR2 from the germline V gene are MNHGY and SAAAGT. This CDR3 reads CAISPGTGGRETQYF. The CDR3 DNA is TGTGCCATCAGCCCTGGGACAGGGGGTAGGGAGACCCAGTACTTC.

This rearrangement joins TRBV28 to TRBJ2-1; 12 bases map to TRBD2. Germline CDR1 MDHEN, CDR2 SYDVKM. The CDR3 totals 15 residues. J lost 7 bases, V lost 4 bases, and 5 bases had no gene match. The CDR3, as DNA: TGTGCCAGCAGTTCGACTAGCGGGAGATCGAATGAGCAGTTCTTC. Protein sequence: CASSSTSGRSNEQFF.

The chain recombines TRBV10-2 with TRBJ1-1; possible D gene TRBD1, 5 bases. This CDR3 is built from 14 residues. V shed 2 bases and J shed 0 bases, with 7 bases lying between them. Germline V gene lookup returns CDR1 WSHSY and CDR2 SAAADI. CDR3 residues: CASSERGMNTEAFF. CDR3 nucleotides: TGCGCCAGCAGTGAGCGGGGCATGAACACTGAAGCTTTCTTT.

This chain joins TRBV5-1 and TRBJ1-1; D not resolved. The CDR3 contains 14 residues. CDR1 and CDR2 from the germline V gene are SGHRS and YFSETQ. With 0 bases removed from V and 4 bases from J, the gap between germline ends came to 10 bases. The CDR3 bases are TGCGCCAGCAGCTTGGGCGGGGTTGGCACTGAAGCTTTCTTT. It specifies CASSLGGVGTEAFF.

In its sample, this clone was seen once. The rearrangement joins TRBV30 to TRBJ1-5; D remains unclear. V shed 2 bases and J shed 0 bases, with 5 bases lying between them. CDR1 GTSNPN and CDR2 SVGIG come from the germline V gene (reference sequence). This CDR3 contains 13 residues. In DNA, the CDR3 is TGTGCCTGGAGTCGGAATAGCAATCAGCCCCAGCATTTT. Translation: CAWSRNSNQPQHF.